A single sample is the source of the 3 T cell receptor beta chains below, sequenced in a study of T cells in Graves' hyperthyroidism and ophthalmopathy. Amplified regions were TCR beta CDR3 sequences from RNA transcripts. TCR CDR3 regions were first amplified by RT-PCR with HTBI primers. TCRdb reanalysed the multiplex PCR reads using MiXCR and keeps one entry per CDR3 protein. Found here are 450,000 to 550,000 distinct CDR3 sequences, about 24% of them singletons; the top ten hold approximately 11%. Sample: blood. The receptors shown here come from a woman in her 30s with Graves' ophthalmopathy.

The chain is built from TRBV6-5 and TRBJ2-7; 11 bases are shared with TRBD1. Germline V CDR1 and CDR2: MNHEY, SVGAGI. The CDR3 totals 15 residues. V gave up 4 bases and J gave up 6 bases; unmatched junction bases: 8. CDR3 DNA: TGTGCCAGCAGTTTGAGGACAGGGGGCTGGAGCGAGCAGTACTTC. Translation: CASSLRTGGWSEQYF.

V and J are TRBV9 and TRBJ1-3; 8 bases match TRBD1. V was pared by 3 bases and J by 2 bases, with 4 bases of the junction left unmatched. This CDR3 region has 15 residues. Per the germline V gene, CDR1 is SGDLS and CDR2 is YYNGEE. CDR3 sequence reads: CASSATGAAGNTIYF. CDR3 in DNA: TGTGCCAGCAGCGCGACAGGGGCGGCTGGAAACACCATATATTTT.

This clonotype was counted a single time. This sequence joins TRBV7-3 and TRBJ1-1; weak D call: TRBD1 (6 bases). CDR3 size: 13 residues. Deletions cut 3 bases from V and 5 bases from J, with 10 bases between. The germline CDR1 and CDR2 sequences are SGHTA and FQGTGA. The CDR3 reads CASSFQGLTEAFF. Here the CDR3 DNA reads TGTGCCAGCAGCTTTCAGGGGCTTACTGAAGCTTTCTTT.